The T cell receptor (beta chain) described here comes from a study of blood T cells in healthy people across ages. The study's findings and limits: Researchers judged that diversity estimates from one million T cells fell short of true values.

Using a J-beta primer mix together with a sample-barcoded 5' primer, a second PCR was run for about 6 to 11 cycles. Each of the cDNA molecules was tagged by a template-switch adaptor with 12 random nucleotides. Per-sample output comprised a minimum of 3 million paired-end reads containing CDR3. MiXCR was run by TCRdb on the 5' RACE reads, yielding one entry per CDR3 protein. The sample holds about 1.1 million distinct CDR3 sequences, 35% to 40% seen once. Germline V gene sequence: CDR1 LNHNV, CDR2 YYDKDF (reference sequence). With 1 base removed from V and 4 bases from J, the gap between germline ends came to 14 bases. CDR3 length: 16 amino acids. Regarding this clonotype: Its antigen remains unidentified.

Material: blood. The chain employs TRBV15 and TRBJ2-1; D remains ambiguous. The receptor comes from a young man in good health. For the CDR3, the DNA is TGTGCCACCAGCAGAGGACGGTCGGGCGGATACAATGAGCAGTTCTTC. Translating gives CATSRGRSGGYNEQFF.